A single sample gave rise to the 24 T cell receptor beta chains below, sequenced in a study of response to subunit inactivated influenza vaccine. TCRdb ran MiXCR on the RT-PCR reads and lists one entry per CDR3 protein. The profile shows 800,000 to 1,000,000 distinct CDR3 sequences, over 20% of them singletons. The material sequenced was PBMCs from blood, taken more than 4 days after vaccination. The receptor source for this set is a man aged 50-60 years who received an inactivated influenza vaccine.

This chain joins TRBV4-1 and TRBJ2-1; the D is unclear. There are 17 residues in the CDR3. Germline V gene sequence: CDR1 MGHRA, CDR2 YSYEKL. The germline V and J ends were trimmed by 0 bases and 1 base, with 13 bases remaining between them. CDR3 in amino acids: CASSQDVSSTSYNEQFF. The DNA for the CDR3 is TGCGCCAGCAGCCAAGATGTATCCTCAACTTCCTACAATGAGCAGTTCTTC.

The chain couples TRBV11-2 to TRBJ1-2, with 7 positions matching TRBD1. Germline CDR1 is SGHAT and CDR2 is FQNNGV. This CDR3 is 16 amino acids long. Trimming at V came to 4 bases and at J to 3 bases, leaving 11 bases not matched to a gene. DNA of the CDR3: TGTGCCAGCAGCTCTGTCCGACAGGGAAGGTACTATGGCTACACCTTC. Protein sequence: CASSSVRQGRYYGYTF.

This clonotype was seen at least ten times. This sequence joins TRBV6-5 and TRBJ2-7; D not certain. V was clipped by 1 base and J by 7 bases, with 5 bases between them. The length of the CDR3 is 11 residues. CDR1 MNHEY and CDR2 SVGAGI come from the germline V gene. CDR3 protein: CASSYLAEQYF. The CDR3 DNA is TGTGCCAGCAGTTACTTAGCTGAGCAGTACTTC.

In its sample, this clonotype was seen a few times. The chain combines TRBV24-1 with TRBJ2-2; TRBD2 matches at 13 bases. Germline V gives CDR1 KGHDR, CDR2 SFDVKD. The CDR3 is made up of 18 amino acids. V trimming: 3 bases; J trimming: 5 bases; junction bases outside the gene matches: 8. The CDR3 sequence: CATSDPPGTSGVTGELFF. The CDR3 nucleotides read TGTGCCACCAGTGATCCCCCCGGGACTAGCGGGGTTACCGGGGAGCTGTTTTTT.

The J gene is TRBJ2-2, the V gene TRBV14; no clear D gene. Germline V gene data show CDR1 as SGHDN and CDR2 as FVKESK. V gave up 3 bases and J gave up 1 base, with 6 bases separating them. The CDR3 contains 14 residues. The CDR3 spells CASSQGKNTGELFF. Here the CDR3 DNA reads TGTGCCAGCAGCCAGGGAAAGAACACCGGGGAGCTGTTTTTT.

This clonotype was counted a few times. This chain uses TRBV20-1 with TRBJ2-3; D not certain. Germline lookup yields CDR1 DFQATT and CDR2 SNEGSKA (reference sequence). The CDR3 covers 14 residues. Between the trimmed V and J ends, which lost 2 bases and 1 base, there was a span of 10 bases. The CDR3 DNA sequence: TGCAGTGCTAGAAGATCAGGAGGCACAGATACGCAGTATTTT. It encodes CSARRSGGTDTQYF.

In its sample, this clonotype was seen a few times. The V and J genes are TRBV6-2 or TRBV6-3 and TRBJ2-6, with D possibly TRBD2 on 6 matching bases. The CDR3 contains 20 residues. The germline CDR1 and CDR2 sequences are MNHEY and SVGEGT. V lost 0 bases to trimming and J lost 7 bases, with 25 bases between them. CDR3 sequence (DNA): TGTGCCAGCAGTTACTCGAAGACTAGATTGCTCGTGGTTGGTGCCAACGTCCTGACTTTC. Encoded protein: CASSYSKTRLLVVGANVLTF.

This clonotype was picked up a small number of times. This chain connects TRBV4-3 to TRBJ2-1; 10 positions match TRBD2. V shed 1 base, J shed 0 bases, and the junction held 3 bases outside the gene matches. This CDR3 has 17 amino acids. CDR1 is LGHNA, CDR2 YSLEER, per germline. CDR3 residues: CASSQGTSGVSYNEQFF. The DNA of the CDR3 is TGCGCCAGCAGCCAAGGCACTAGCGGGGTCTCCTACAATGAGCAGTTCTTC.

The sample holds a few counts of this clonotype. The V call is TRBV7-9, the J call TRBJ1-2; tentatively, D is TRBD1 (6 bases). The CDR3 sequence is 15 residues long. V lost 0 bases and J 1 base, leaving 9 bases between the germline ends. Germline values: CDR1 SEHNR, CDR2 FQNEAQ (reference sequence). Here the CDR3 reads CASSLADRINYGYTF. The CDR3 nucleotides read TGTGCCAGCAGCTTAGCCGACAGGATTAACTATGGCTACACCTTC.

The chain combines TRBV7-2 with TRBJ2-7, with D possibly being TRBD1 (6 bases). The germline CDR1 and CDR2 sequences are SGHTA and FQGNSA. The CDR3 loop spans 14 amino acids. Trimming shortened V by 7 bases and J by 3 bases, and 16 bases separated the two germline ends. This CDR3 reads CASTFTGTGYEQYF. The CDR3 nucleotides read TGTGCCAGCACCTTTACAGGGACGGGCTACGAGCAGTACTTC.

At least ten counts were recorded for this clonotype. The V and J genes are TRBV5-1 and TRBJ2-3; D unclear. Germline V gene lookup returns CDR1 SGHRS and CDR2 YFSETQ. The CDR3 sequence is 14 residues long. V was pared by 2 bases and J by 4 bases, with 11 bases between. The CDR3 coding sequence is TGCGCCAGCAGCTTACAAGACCCCGCAGATACGCAGTATTTT. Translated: CASSLQDPADTQYF.

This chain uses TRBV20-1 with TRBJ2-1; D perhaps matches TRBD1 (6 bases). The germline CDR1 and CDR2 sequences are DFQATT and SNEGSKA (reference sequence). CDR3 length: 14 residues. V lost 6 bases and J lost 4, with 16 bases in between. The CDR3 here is CSAQGGRPYNEQFF. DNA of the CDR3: TGCAGTGCCCAAGGGGGACGGCCTTACAATGAGCAGTTCTTC.

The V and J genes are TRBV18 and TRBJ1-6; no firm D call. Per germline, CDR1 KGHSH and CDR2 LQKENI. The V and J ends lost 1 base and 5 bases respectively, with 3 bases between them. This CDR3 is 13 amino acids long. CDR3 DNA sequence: TGTGCCAGCTCACCACGGAATAATTCACCCCTCCACTTT. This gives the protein CASSPRNNSPLHF.

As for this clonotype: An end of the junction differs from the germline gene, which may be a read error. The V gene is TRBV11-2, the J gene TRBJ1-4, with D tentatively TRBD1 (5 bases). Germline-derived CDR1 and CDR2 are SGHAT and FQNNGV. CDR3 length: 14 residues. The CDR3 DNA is TGTGCCAGCAGCTTGTCCCGTACGGTAGGACAACAATCCTTT. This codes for CASSLSRTVGQQSF.

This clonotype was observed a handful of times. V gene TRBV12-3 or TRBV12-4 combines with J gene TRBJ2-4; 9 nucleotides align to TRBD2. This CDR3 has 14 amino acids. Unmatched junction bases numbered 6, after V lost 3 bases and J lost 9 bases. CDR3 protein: CASSFAGGQGIQYF. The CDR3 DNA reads TGTGCCAGCAGTTTCGCGGGGGGGCAGGGCATTCAGTACTTC.

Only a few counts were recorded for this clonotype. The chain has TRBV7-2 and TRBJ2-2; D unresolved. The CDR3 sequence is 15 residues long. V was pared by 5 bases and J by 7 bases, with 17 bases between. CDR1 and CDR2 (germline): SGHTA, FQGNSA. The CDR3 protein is CASSVGSEYIGELFF. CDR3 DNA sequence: TGTGCCAGCAGCGTCGGGTCCGAATATATCGGGGAGCTGTTTTTT. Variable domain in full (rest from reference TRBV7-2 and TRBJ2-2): GAGVSQSPSNKVTEKGKDVELRCDPISGHTALYWYRQSLGQGLEFLIYFQGNSAPDKSGLPSDRFSAERTGGSVSTLTIQRTQQEDSAVYLCASSVGSEYIGELFFGEGSRLTVL.

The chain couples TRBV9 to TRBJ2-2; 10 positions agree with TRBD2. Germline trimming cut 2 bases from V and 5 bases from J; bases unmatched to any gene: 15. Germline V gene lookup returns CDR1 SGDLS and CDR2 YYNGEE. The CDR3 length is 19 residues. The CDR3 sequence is CASSVTSGWGGVRTGELFF. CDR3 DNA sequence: TGTGCCAGCAGCGTGACTAGCGGGTGGGGGGGTGTACGAACCGGGGAGCTGTTTTTT.

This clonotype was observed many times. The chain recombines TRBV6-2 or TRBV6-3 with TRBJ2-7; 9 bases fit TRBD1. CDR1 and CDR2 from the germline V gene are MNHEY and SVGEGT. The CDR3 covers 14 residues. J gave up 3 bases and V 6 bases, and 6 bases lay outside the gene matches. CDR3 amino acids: CASSFGTGNYEQYF. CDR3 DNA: TGTGCCAGCAGCTTCGGGACAGGGAACTACGAGCAGTACTTC.

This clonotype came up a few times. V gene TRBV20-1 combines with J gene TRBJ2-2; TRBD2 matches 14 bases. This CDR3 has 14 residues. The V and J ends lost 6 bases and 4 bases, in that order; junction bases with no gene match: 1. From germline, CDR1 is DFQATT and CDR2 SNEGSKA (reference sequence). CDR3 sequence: CSATSGRATGELFF. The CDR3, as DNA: TGCAGTGCGACTAGCGGGAGGGCCACCGGGGAGCTGTTTTTT.

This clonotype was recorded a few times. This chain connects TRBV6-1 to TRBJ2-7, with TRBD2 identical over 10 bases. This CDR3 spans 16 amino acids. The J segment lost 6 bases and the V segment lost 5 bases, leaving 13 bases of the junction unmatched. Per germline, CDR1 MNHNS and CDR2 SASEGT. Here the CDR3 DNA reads TGTGCCAGCAGTCCGGGGGGCCTAGCGGGAGTTTCCGAGCAGTACTTC. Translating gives CASSPGGLAGVSEQYF.

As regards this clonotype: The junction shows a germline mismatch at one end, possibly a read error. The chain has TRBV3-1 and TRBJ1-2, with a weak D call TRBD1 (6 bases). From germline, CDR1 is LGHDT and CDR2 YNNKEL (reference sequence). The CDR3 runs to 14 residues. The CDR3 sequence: CASNQGGLNYGYTF. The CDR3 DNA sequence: TGTGCCAGCAACCAAGGGGGGCTTAACTATGGCTACACCTTC.

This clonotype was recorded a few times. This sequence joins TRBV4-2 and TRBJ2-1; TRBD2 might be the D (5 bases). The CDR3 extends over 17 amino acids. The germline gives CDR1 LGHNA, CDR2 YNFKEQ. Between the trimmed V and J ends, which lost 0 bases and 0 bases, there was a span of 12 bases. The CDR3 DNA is TGTGCCAGCAGCCAAGATCTGGCTAGCAGCTCCTACAATGAGCAGTTCTTC. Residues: CASSQDLASSSYNEQFF.

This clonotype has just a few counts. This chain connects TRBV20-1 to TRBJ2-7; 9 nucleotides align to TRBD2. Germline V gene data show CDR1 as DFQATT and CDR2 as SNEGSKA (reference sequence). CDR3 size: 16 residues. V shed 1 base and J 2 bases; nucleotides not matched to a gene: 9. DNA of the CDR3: TGCAGTGCTAGAGGGGCTAGCGGGGAAAATACCTACGAGCAGTACTTC. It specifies CSARGASGENTYEQYF.

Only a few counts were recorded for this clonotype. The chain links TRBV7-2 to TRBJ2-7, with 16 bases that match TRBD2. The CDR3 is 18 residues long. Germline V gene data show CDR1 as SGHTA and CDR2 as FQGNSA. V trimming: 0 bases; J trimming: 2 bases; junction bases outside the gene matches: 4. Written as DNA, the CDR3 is TGTGCCAGCAGCTTAGCTGGGGGGACTAGCGGGAGGGCCTACGAGCAGTACTTC. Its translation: CASSLAGGTSGRAYEQYF. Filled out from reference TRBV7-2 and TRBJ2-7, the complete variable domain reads GAGVSQSPSNKVTEKGKDVELRCDPISGHTALYWYRQSLGQGLEFLIYFQGNSAPDKSGLPSDRFSAERTGGSVSTLTIQRTQQEDSAVYLCASSLAGGTSGRAYEQYFGPGTRLTVT.